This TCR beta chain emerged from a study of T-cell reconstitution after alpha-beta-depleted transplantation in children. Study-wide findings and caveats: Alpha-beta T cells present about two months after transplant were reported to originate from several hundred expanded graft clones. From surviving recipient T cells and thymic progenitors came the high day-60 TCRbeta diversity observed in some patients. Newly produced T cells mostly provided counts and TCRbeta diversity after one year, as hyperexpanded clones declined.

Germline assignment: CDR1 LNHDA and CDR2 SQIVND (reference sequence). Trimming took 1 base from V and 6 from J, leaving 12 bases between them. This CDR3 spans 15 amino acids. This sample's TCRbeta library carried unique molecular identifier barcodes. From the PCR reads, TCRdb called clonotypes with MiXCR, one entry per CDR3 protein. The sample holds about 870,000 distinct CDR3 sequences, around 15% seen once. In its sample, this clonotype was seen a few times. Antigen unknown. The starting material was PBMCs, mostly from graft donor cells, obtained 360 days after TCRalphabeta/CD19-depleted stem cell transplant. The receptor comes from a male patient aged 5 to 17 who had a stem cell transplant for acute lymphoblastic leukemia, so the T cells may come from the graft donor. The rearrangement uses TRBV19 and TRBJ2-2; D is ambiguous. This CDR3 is CASSIGPVGPGELFF. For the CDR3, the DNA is TGTGCCAGTAGTATAGGCCCAGTAGGCCCCGGGGAGCTGTTTTTT.